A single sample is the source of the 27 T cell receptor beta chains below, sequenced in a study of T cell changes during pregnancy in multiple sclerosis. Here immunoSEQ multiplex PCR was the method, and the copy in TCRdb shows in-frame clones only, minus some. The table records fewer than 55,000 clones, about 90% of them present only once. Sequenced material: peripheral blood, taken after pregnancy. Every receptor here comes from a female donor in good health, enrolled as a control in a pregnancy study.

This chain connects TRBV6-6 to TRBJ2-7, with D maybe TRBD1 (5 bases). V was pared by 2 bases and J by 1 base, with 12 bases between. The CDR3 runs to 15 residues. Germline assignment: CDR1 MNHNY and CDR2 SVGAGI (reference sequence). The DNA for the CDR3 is TGTGCCAGCAGTTACCCTGGACAACTGTCCTACGAGCAGTACTTC. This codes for CASSYPGQLSYEQYF.

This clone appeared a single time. In nucleotides, the CDR3 is TGCGCCAGCAGTCTCTACAGGGGGTCCTCCTACGAGCAGTACTTC. It yields the protein CASSLYRGSSYEQYF. The rearrangement uses TRBV4-3 and TRBJ2-7; 8 bases agree with TRBD1. The CDR3 sequence is 15 residues long. Germline assignment: CDR1 LGHNA and CDR2 YSLEER. With 6 bases clipped from V and 0 bases from J, the junction kept 7 bases outside the gene matches.

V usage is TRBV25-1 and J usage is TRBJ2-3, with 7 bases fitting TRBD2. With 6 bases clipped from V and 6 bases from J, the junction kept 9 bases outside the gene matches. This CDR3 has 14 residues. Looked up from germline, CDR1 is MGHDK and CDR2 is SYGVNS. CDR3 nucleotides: TGTGCCAGCAGCCGGGGGGTTCTATCGGATACGCAGTATTTT. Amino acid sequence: CASSRGVLSDTQYF.

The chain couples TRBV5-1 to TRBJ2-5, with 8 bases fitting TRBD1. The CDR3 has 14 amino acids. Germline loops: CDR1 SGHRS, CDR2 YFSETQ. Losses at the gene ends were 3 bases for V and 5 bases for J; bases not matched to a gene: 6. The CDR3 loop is CASSSTGGSETQYF. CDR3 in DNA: TGCGCCAGCAGCTCCACAGGGGGTTCGGAGACCCAGTACTTC.

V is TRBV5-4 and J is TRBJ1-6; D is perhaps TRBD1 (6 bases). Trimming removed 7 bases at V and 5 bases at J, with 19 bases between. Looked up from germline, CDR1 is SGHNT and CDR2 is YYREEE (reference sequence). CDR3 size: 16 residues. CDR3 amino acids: CASGAAGGLNNSPLHF. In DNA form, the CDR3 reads TGTGCCAGCGGGGCCGCCGGGGGGCTTAATAATTCACCCCTCCACTTT.

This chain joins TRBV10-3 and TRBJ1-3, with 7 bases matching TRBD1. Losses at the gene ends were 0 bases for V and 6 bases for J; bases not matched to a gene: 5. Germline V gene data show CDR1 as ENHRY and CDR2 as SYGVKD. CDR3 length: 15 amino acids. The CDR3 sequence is CAISESRQGENTIYF. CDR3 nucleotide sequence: TGTGCCATCAGTGAGTCGAGACAGGGAGAAAACACCATATATTTT.

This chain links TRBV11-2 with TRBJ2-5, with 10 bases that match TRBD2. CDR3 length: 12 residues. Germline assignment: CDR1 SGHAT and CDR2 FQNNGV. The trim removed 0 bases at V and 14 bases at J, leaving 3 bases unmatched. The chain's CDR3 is CASSLDSGGTYF. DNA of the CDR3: TGTGCCAGCAGCTTAGATAGCGGGGGGACCTACTTC. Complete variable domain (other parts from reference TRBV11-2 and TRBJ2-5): EAGVAQSPRYKIIEKRQSVAFWCNPISGHATLYWYQQILGQGPKLLIQFQNNGVVDDSQLPKDRFSAERLKGVDSTLKIQPAKLEDSAVYLCASSLDSGGTYFGPGTRLLVL.

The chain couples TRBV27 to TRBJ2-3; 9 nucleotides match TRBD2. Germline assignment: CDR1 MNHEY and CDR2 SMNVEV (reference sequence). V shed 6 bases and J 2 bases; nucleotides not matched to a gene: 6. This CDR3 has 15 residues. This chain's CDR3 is CASRGTSSVTDTQYF. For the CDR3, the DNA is TGTGCCAGCAGGGGGACTAGCTCAGTCACAGATACGCAGTATTTT.

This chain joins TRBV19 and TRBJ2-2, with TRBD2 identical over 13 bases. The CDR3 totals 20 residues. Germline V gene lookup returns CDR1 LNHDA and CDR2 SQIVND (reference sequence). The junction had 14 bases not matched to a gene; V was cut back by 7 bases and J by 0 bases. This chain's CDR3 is CASTKKPGLAGKANTGELFF. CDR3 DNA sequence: TGTGCCAGTACCAAAAAACCGGGACTAGCGGGGAAAGCGAACACCGGGGAGCTGTTTTTT.

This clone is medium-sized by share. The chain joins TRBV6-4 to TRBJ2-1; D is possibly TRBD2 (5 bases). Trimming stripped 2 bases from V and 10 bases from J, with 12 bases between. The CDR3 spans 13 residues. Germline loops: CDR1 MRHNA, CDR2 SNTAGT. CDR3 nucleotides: TGTGCCAGCAGTGACCGGGATACGGGAGAGCAGTTCTTC. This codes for CASSDRDTGEQFF.

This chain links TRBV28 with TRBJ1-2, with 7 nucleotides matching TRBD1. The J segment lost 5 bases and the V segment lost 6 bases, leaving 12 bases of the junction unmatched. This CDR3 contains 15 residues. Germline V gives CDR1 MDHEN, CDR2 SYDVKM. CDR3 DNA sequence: TGTGCCAGCAGCCCCCCGACAGGGTCCCTATATGGCTACACCTTC. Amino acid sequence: CASSPPTGSLYGYTF.

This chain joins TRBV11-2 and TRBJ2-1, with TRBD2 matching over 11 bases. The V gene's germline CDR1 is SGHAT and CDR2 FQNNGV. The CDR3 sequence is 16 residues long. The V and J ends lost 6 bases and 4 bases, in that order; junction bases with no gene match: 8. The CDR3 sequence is CASRRPGTSGYNEQFF. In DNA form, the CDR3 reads TGTGCCAGCAGAAGGCCCGGGACTAGCGGTTACAATGAGCAGTTCTTC.

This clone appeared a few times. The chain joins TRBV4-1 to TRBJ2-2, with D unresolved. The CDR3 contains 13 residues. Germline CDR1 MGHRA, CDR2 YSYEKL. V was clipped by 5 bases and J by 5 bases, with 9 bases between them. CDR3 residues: CASSGLSTGELFF. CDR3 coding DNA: TGCGCCAGCAGCGGGCTGTCGACCGGGGAGCTGTTTTTT.

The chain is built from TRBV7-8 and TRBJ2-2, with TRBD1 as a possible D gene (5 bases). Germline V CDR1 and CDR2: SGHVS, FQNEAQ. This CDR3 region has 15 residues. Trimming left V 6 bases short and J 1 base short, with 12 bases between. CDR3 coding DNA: TGTGCCAGCAGACCTCGTACAGGGAACACCGGGGAGCTGTTTTTT. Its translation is CASRPRTGNTGELFF.

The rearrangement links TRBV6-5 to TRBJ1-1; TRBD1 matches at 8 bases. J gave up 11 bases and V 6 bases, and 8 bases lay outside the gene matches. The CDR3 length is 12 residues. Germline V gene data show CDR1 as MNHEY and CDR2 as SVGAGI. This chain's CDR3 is CASSIPGGVAFF. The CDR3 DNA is TGTGCCAGCAGCATTCCAGGGGGCGTCGCTTTCTTT.

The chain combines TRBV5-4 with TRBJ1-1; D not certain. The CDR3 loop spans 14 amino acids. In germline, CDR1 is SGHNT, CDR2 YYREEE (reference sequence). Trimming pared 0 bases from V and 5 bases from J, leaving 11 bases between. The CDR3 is CASSLVLGETEAFF. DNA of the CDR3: TGTGCCAGCAGCTTGGTTCTCGGGGAAACTGAAGCTTTCTTT.

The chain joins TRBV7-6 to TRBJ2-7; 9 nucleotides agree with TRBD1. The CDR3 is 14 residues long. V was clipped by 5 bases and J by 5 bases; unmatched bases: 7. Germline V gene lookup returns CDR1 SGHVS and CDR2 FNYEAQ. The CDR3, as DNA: TGTGCCAGCAGCCTTGGGACAGGGAGCGACGAGCAGTACTTC. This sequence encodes CASSLGTGSDEQYF.

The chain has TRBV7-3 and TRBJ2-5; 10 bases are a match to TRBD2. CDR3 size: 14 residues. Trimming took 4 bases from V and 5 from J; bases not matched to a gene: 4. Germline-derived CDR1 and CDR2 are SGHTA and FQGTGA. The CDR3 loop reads CASSSSGGSETQYF. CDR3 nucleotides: TGTGCCAGCAGCTCTAGCGGGGGATCTGAGACCCAGTACTTC.

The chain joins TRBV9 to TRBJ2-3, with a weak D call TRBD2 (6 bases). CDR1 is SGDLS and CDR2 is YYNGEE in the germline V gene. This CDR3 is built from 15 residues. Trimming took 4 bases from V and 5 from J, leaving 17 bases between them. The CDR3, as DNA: TGTGCCAGCAGCCCCTACGCGGGACGACTAGATACGCAGTATTTT. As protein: CASSPYAGRLDTQYF.

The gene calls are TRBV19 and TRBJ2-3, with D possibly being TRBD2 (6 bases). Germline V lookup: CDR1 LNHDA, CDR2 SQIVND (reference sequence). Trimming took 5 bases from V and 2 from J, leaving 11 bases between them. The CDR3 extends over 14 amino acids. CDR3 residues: CASSLGTPTDTQYF. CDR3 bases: TGTGCCAGTAGTCTCGGGACTCCCACAGATACGCAGTATTTT.

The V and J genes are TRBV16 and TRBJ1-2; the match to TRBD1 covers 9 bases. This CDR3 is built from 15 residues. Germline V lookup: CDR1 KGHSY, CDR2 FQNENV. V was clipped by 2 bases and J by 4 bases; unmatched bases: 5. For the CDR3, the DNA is TGTGCCAGCAGCCAAAGGACAGGGGCCCCCTATGGCTACACCTTC. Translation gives CASSQRTGAPYGYTF.

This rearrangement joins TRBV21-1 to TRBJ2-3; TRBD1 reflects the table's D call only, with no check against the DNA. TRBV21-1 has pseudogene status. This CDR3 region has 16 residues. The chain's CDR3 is CASSKDPTGGAGTQYF. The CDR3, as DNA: TGTGCCAGCAGCAAAGATCCGACAGGGGGCGCGGGTACGCAGTATTTT.

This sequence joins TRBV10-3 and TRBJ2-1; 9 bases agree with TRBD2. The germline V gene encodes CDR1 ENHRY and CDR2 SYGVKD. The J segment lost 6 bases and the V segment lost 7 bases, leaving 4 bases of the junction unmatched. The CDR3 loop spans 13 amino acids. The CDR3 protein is CAINGREGNEQFF. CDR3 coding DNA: TGTGCCATCAATGGGCGGGAGGGCAATGAGCAGTTCTTC.

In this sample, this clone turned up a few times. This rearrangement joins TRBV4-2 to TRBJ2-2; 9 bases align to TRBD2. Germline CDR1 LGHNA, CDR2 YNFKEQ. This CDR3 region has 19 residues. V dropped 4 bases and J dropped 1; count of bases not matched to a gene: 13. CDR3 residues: CASSPGEASGKLNTGELFF. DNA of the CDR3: TGTGCCAGCAGCCCGGGAGAGGCTAGCGGGAAACTGAACACCGGGGAGCTGTTTTTT.

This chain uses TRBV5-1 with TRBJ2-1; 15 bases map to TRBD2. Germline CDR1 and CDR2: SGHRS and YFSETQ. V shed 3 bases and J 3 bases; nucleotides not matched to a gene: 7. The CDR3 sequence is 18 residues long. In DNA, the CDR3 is TGCGCCAGCAGCTACCGGACTAGCGGGGGGGCAGGCTACAATGAGCAGTTCTTC. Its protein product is CASSYRTSGGAGYNEQFF.

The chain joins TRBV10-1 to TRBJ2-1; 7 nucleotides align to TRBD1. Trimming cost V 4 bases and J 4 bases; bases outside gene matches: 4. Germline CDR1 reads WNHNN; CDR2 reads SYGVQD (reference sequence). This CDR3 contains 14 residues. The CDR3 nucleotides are TGCGCCAGCAGTGGGGACAGAGATTACAATGAGCAGTTCTTC. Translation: CASSGDRDYNEQFF.

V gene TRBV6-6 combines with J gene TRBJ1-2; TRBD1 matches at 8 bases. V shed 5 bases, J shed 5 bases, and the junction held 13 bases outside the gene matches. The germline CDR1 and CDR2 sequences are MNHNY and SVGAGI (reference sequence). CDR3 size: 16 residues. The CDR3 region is CASSTSGTGRGYGYTF. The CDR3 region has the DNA TGTGCCAGCAGTACCTCCGGGACAGGTCGAGGGTATGGCTACACCTTC.